Presented here are 27 T cell receptor beta chains from one specimen sequenced in a study of T-cell reconstitution after alpha-beta-depleted transplantation in children. The authors prepared the TCRbeta library with unique molecular identifiers. TCRdb fed the PCR reads into MiXCR, producing one record per CDR3 protein. This table has 700,000 or so distinct CDR3 sequences, approximately 14% appearing once. The source was PBMCs, collected before TCRalphabeta/CD19-depleted stem cell transplant. The receptor source for this set is a girl aged 2 to 10 with congenital amegakaryocytic thrombocytopenia, due to receive a stem cell transplant.

The chain recombines TRBV7-9 with TRBJ1-2; 9 nucleotides match TRBD1. Trimming cost V 5 bases and J 6 bases; bases outside gene matches: 7. Germline assignment: CDR1 SEHNR and CDR2 FQNEAQ (reference sequence). CDR3 length: 14 residues. The CDR3 DNA is TGTGCCAGCAGCCGCCGGGACAGGGTGAATGGCTACACCTTC. It yields the protein CASSRRDRVNGYTF.

The chain recombines TRBV20-1 with TRBJ2-3; D uncertain. The germline CDR1 and CDR2 sequences are DFQATT and SNEGSKA (reference sequence). This CDR3 contains 13 residues. With 8 bases removed from V and 7 bases from J, the gap between germline ends came to 19 bases. CDR3 in DNA: TGCAGTCCCGGAGCACGTCACCCACATACGCAGTATTTT. This translates into CSPGARHPHTQYF.

Turning to this clonotype: A read error is possible here, since a much larger clone lies one base away. The V and J genes are TRBV27 and TRBJ1-2, with D uncertain. Trimming took off 3 bases at V and 6 bases at J, with 20 bases between the two ends. The germline V gene encodes CDR1 MNHEY and CDR2 SMNVEV (reference sequence). The CDR3 loop spans 16 amino acids. CDR3 sequence: CASSFLVPPRRNGYTF. The CDR3 nucleotides are TGTGCCAGCAGTTTCCTTGTCCCACCGCGTAGGAATGGCTACACCTTC.

This clonotype occurred many times. The chain is built from TRBV25-1 and TRBJ1-1; 7 bases map to TRBD1. Germline lookup yields CDR1 MGHDK and CDR2 SYGVNS. This CDR3 has 12 amino acids. V gave up 7 bases and J gave up 8 bases; unmatched junction bases: 7. The CDR3 spells CASTTGSREAFF. CDR3 DNA: TGTGCCAGCACGACAGGGTCGAGAGAAGCTTTCTTT.

In this sample, this clonotype turned up many times. The chain has TRBV10-2 and TRBJ2-5; 7 nucleotides match TRBD2. J was trimmed by 1 base and V by 10 bases; bases with no gene match: 9. CDR3 length: 14 amino acids. Germline lookup yields CDR1 WSHSY and CDR2 SAAADI. This CDR3 reads CATRKAGVQETQYF. The CDR3, as DNA: TGCGCCACTAGGAAGGCGGGAGTCCAAGAGACCCAGTACTTC.

This clonotype was counted ten times or more. The rearrangement joins TRBV5-1 to TRBJ2-1; 7 bases agree with TRBD2. V lost 0 bases to trimming and J lost 9 bases; unmatched junction nucleotides: 6. CDR1 and CDR2 (germline): SGHRS, YFSETQ. The CDR3 is 14 residues long. The CDR3 coding sequence is TGCGCCAGCAGCTTGGGGCTAGCGGTCGGTGAGCAGTTCTTC. Translating it yields CASSLGLAVGEQFF. The full variable domain, rest sourced from reference TRBV5-1 and TRBJ2-1, is KAGVTQTPRYLIKTRGQQVTLSCSPISGHRSVSWYQQTPGQGLQFLFEYFSETQRNKGNFPGRFSGRQFSNSRSEMNVSTLELGDSALYLCASSLGLAVGEQFFGPGTRLTVL.

V usage is TRBV10-2 and J usage is TRBJ2-7; 9 bases agree with TRBD1. The CDR3 is made up of 15 amino acids. Per germline, CDR1 WSHSY and CDR2 SAAADI. With V trimmed by 1 base and J by 5 bases, 6 bases remained unmatched. The CDR3 bases are TGCGCCAGCAGTGAGTTCGGGACAGGGAGCGACGAGCAGTACTTC. Its translation is CASSEFGTGSDEQYF.

This clonotype has ten or more counts. The chain combines TRBV20-1 with TRBJ1-1; no clear D. Trimming stripped 6 bases from V and 2 bases from J, with 13 bases between. Germline values: CDR1 DFQATT, CDR2 SNEGSKA (reference sequence). The CDR3 is 13 residues long. This CDR3 is CSAPTWGNTEAFF. CDR3 nucleotide sequence: TGCAGTGCGCCGACCTGGGGTAACACTGAAGCTTTCTTT.

The chain joins TRBV3-1 to TRBJ1-2; D remains ambiguous. The length of the CDR3 is 13 residues. From germline, CDR1 is LGHDT and CDR2 YNNKEL (reference sequence). V was shortened by 0 bases and J by 9 bases, with 11 bases between the two germline ends. The CDR3 is CASSQDGVRSYTF. Written as DNA, the CDR3 is TGTGCCAGCAGCCAAGACGGTGTGCGGAGCTACACCTTC.

The sample holds many counts of this clonotype. The chain joins TRBV5-1 to TRBJ2-2, with a tentative D call TRBD2 (6 bases). Trimming removed 3 bases from V and 3 bases from J, with 15 bases in between. CDR1 SGHRS and CDR2 YFSETQ come from the germline V gene. The CDR3 is 16 residues long. This CDR3 reads CASSSPQGLDTGELFF. CDR3 bases: TGCGCCAGCAGCTCCCCCCAGGGACTGGACACCGGGGAGCTGTTTTTT.

The chain combines TRBV28 with TRBJ1-4; possible D gene TRBD1, 6 bases. V was cut by 5 bases and J by 4 bases, with 20 bases left in between. Germline CDR1 and CDR2: MDHEN and SYDVKM. The CDR3 sequence is 17 residues long. CDR3 DNA sequence: TGTGCCAGCAGTCAAGGGCCCTACGGACAGCTTAATGAAAAACTGTTTTTT. Translation: CASSQGPYGQLNEKLFF.

This clonotype was picked up many times. The chain links TRBV5-1 to TRBJ2-3; 13 bases align to TRBD2. V lost 0 bases and J lost 6; bases outside the gene matches: 4. The germline gives CDR1 SGHRS, CDR2 YFSETQ. This CDR3 is built from 16 residues. The chain's CDR3 is CASSLAGLAGVDTQYF. The CDR3 nucleotides read TGCGCCAGCAGCTTGGCCGGACTAGCGGGAGTGGATACGCAGTATTTT.

This chain links TRBV12-3 or TRBV12-4 with TRBJ1-5, with D unresolved. This CDR3 contains 13 residues. V lost 5 bases, J lost 7 bases, and 12 bases lay in between. Here the CDR3 reads CASSPPSRQPQHF. The CDR3 DNA follows: TGTGCCAGCAGTCCCCCCTCGCGCCAGCCCCAGCATTTT.

The sample holds a few counts of this clonotype. The J gene is TRBJ2-1, the V gene TRBV25-1; 7 bases line up with TRBD2. The CDR3 spans 13 residues. Germline lookup yields CDR1 MGHDK and CDR2 SYGVNS. CDR3 DNA sequence: TGTGCTGCCCTCGGGACTACCGACAATGAGCAGTTCTTC. Its translation: CAALGTTDNEQFF.

The rearrangement joins TRBV20-1 to TRBJ2-1, with D maybe TRBD2 (5 bases). From germline, CDR1 is DFQATT and CDR2 SNEGSKA (reference sequence). The CDR3 contains 14 residues. V dropped 0 bases and J dropped 5 bases, with 11 bases sitting between them. The CDR3 DNA sequence: TGCAGTGCTAGAGATACCGGGATTAACAATGAGCAGTTCTTC. It encodes CSARDTGINNEQFF.

This clonotype has a handful of counts. The chain uses TRBV20-1 and TRBJ2-5; no clear D gene. The V end was cut by 5 bases, the J end by 1 base, with 11 bases between. This CDR3 has 13 amino acids. The germline V gene has CDR1 DFQATT and CDR2 SNEGSKA (reference sequence). The CDR3 DNA reads as TGCAGTGCTTCCGTTGGTACCCAAGAGACCCAGTACTTC. Protein product: CSASVGTQETQYF.

This chain uses TRBV14 with TRBJ1-3, with a tentative D call TRBD1 (6 bases). Germline CDR1 SGHDN, CDR2 FVKESK. Trimming stripped 0 bases from V and 4 bases from J, with 10 bases between. This CDR3 has 15 amino acids. CDR3 in DNA: TGTGCCAGCAGCCAAGATTCGGGGGCAGGAAACACCATATATTTT. This sequence encodes CASSQDSGAGNTIYF.

This clonotype was seen a few times. The genes are TRBV5-1 and TRBJ2-5, with D possibly matching TRBD2 (5 bases). Trimming took off 2 bases at V and 5 bases at J, with 16 bases between the two ends. Germline V CDR1 and CDR2: SGHRS, YFSETQ. The CDR3 contains 15 residues. The CDR3 DNA reads as TGCGCCAGCAGCTTCTTCCCGAGGGATGGGGAGACCCAGTACTTC. Its translation is CASSFFPRDGETQYF.

The chain couples TRBV12-3 or TRBV12-4 to TRBJ2-7; D might be TRBD1 (6 bases). This CDR3 is built from 16 residues. The V gene lost 1 base and the J gene lost 0 bases, with 13 bases spanning the gap. The CDR3: CASSLGTAFYSYEQYF. Written as DNA, the CDR3 is TGTGCCAGCAGTTTAGGGACAGCTTTTTACTCCTACGAGCAGTACTTC.

The gene calls are TRBV15 and TRBJ1-5; D gene ambiguous. The CDR3 is made up of 13 amino acids. Per germline, CDR1 LNHNV and CDR2 YYDKDF (reference sequence). Trimming left V 0 bases short and J 9 bases short, with 9 bases between. The CDR3 reads CATSRDSGRPQHF. In DNA form, the CDR3 reads TGTGCCACCAGCAGAGATAGCGGACGGCCCCAGCATTTT.

V usage is TRBV29-1 and J usage is TRBJ2-7, with 7 bases lining up with TRBD1. V trimming: 7 bases; J trimming: 3 bases; junction bases outside the gene matches: 6. Germline lookup yields CDR1 SQVTM and CDR2 ANQGSEA. There are 12 residues in the CDR3. DNA of the CDR3: TGCAGCGCCGTTACAGGGGACTACGAGCAGTACTTC. This codes for CSAVTGDYEQYF.

This clonotype was counted a few times. The chain uses TRBV5-6 and TRBJ1-1; D gene unclear. The V end was cut by 4 bases, the J end by 1 base, with 11 bases between. There are 14 residues in the CDR3. From germline, CDR1 is SGHDT and CDR2 YYEEEE. Here the CDR3 DNA reads TGTGCCAGCAGCCGGAGGCCGGGGAACACTGAAGCTTTCTTT. Amino acids: CASSRRPGNTEAFF.

This clonotype was picked up a small number of times. The rearrangement links TRBV27 to TRBJ2-7, with 8 positions matching TRBD2. Germline assignment: CDR1 MNHEY and CDR2 SMNVEV (reference sequence). V shed 5 bases and J 4 bases; nucleotides not matched to a gene: 16. CDR3 length equals 17 residues. CDR3 sequence (DNA): TGTGCCAGCAGTCCCTCGGGACTAGAGGTCCCGTATTACGAGCAGTACTTC. Translation gives CASSPSGLEVPYYEQYF.

The chain combines TRBV29-1 with TRBJ1-2; possible D gene TRBD1, 5 bases. CDR3 size: 12 residues. The germline V and J ends were trimmed by 5 bases and 8 bases, with 15 bases remaining between them. Germline assignment: CDR1 SQVTM and CDR2 ANQGSEA. The CDR3 sequence: CSVTQESGGYTF. The CDR3 nucleotides are TGCAGCGTTACCCAGGAATCAGGGGGCTACACCTTC.

Regarding this clonotype: It may be a read error: a sequence one base away is much more abundant. It is unclear where the CDR3 begins or ends on the DNA, so no DNA is shown, and the CDR3 is as TCRdb lists it. The chain combines TRBV28 with TRBJ2-1. The CDR3 spans 12 amino acids, including both terminal residues. Germline V lookup: CDR1 MDHEN, CDR2 SYDVKM. This CDR3 reads CAGSSSVTEQFF.

This clonotype was seen a few times. This chain joins TRBV7-9 and TRBJ2-7; D might be TRBD2 (5 bases). Germline V gene lookup returns CDR1 SEHNR and CDR2 FQNEAQ (reference sequence). The V gene lost 1 base and the J gene lost 1 base, with 14 bases spanning the gap. The CDR3 spans 16 residues. The CDR3 here is CASSLVGSAISYEQYF. The CDR3 bases are TGTGCCAGCAGCTTAGTTGGGAGCGCAATATCCTACGAGCAGTACTTC.

As to this clonotype: Given a much more abundant clone one base away, this may be a read error. V usage is TRBV29-1 and J usage is TRBJ2-1; TRBD1 aligns across 9 bases. V lost 4 bases and J lost 6; bases outside the gene matches: 4. The CDR3 contains 13 residues. Germline CDR1 is SQVTM and CDR2 is ANQGSEA. CDR3 loop: CSVGQGVINEQFF. CDR3 bases: TGCAGCGTTGGACAGGGGGTTATCAATGAGCAGTTCTTC.